The 21 T cell receptor beta chains in this list originate from one sample, sequenced in a study of shared clonotypes between healthy human individuals. Clones were sequenced by immunoSEQ multiplex PCR, and TCRdb holds only the in-frame ones, with some missing. Counted here are a few million clones, over 85% occurring once; the ten biggest clones make up roughly 0.13%. The sequenced sample consisted of naive CD4+ T cells sorted from blood. This sample's subset: CD45RA+ positively selected. These receptors originate from a man between 18 and 35 years old in good health.

This clone is a singleton in its sample. This chain joins TRBV2 and TRBJ2-1, with D maybe TRBD2 (6 bases). The CDR3 contains 13 residues. Germline CDR1 and CDR2: SNHLY and FYNNEI. The V and J ends lost 9 bases and 6 bases respectively, with 15 bases between them. This CDR3 is CARAASASNEQFF. CDR3 bases: TGTGCCAGGGCGGCTAGCGCTAGCAATGAGCAGTTCTTC.

This clone showed up just a few times. The chain combines TRBV2 with TRBJ1-6; no reliable D call. The CDR3 is 13 residues long. From germline, CDR1 is SNHLY and CDR2 FYNNEI. V lost 7 bases and J lost 8, with 12 bases in between. As DNA, the CDR3 is TGTGCCAGCACCCTCCGAGCTGATTCACCCCTCCACTTT. It translates to CASTLRADSPLHF.

This clone was recorded only once. The rearrangement links TRBV23-1 to TRBJ1-5; D remains unclear. Being an ORF, TRBV23-1 has a function that is uncertain. The length of the CDR3 is 16 residues. Trimming left V 0 bases short and J 7 bases short, with 16 bases between. CDR3 amino acids: CASSQSNRGGRQPQHF. The CDR3 nucleotides read TGCGCCAGCAGTCAATCGAATCGAGGAGGGCGACAGCCCCAGCATTTT.

The gene calls are TRBV30 and TRBJ2-1; 7 nucleotides agree with TRBD2. The CDR3 has 13 residues. Per the germline V gene, CDR1 is GTSNPN and CDR2 is SVGIG (reference sequence). V dropped 3 bases and J dropped 6; count of bases not matched to a gene: 5. CDR3: CAWSRTSFNEQFF. CDR3 DNA: TGTGCCTGGAGCCGGACTAGTTTCAATGAGCAGTTCTTC.

This sequence joins TRBV7-3 and TRBJ2-2; 8 bases are shared with TRBD1. V lost 5 bases to trimming and J lost 0 bases; unmatched junction nucleotides: 5. Germline CDR1 reads SGHTA; CDR2 reads FQGTGA. This CDR3 comprises 16 residues. CDR3 residues: CASSQQGVPNTGELFF. For the CDR3, the DNA is TGTGCCAGCAGCCAACAGGGGGTTCCGAACACCGGGGAGCTGTTTTTT.

The CDR3 sequence: CSASGKGKQYF. For the CDR3, the DNA is TGCAGTGCTAGCGGGAAGGGCAAGCAGTACTTC. The genes are TRBV20-1 and TRBJ2-7; a weak D match, TRBD2 (5 bases). Germline V gene sequence: CDR1 DFQATT, CDR2 SNEGSKA (reference sequence). The CDR3 has 11 amino acids. The V and J ends lost 3 bases and 8 bases respectively, with 11 bases between them.

V usage is TRBV6-6 and J usage is TRBJ2-5; D might be TRBD2 (6 bases). The V end was cut by 4 bases, the J end by 11 bases, with 17 bases between. The CDR3 spans 13 residues. Germline loops: CDR1 MNHNY, CDR2 SVGAGI (reference sequence). CDR3 amino acids: CASSSRLVAEQYF. For the CDR3, the DNA is TGTGCCAGCAGTTCCCGACTAGTCGCTGAGCAGTACTTC.

The CDR3 DNA is TGTGCCAGCAGCCCGGTTAGCAATCAGCCCCAGCATTTT. This codes for CASSPVSNQPQHF. The rearrangement uses TRBV7-9 and TRBJ1-5; D gene unclear. The CDR3 has 13 amino acids. Germline V gene data show CDR1 as SEHNR and CDR2 as FQNEAQ (reference sequence). Trimming removed 5 bases at V and 0 bases at J, with 5 bases between.

The chain is built from TRBV7-9 and TRBJ1-6; 9 nucleotides agree with TRBD1. V lost 6 bases to trimming and J lost 7 bases; unmatched junction nucleotides: 10. CDR1 is SEHNR, CDR2 FQNEAQ, per germline (reference sequence). This CDR3 spans 16 amino acids. CDR3 coding DNA: TGTGCCAGCAGTCCGACCAAGACAGGGGGGAATTCACCCCTCCACTTT. This encodes CASSPTKTGGNSPLHF.

The rearrangement uses TRBV5-1 and TRBJ1-1; 9 nucleotides line up with TRBD1. The CDR3 has 16 amino acids. J lost 1 base, V lost 3 bases, and 7 bases had no gene match. The germline V gene has CDR1 SGHRS and CDR2 YFSETQ. The CDR3 DNA sequence: TGCGCCAGCAGCTCCCTCCCACAGGGGGCGAACACTGAAGCTTTCTTT. Its translation is CASSSLPQGANTEAFF.

The genes are TRBV25-1 and TRBJ2-6; possible D gene TRBD1, 6 bases. The CDR3 extends over 16 amino acids. Per the germline V gene, CDR1 is MGHDK and CDR2 is SYGVNS. Trimming left V 5 bases short and J 0 bases short, with 11 bases between. The chain's CDR3 is CASSKTGSSGANVLTF. The CDR3, as DNA: TGTGCCAGCAGTAAGACAGGTAGCTCTGGGGCCAACGTCCTGACTTTC.

This clone was seen just once. J is TRBJ2-3 and V is TRBV27; D is perhaps TRBD1 (6 bases). The germline V and J ends were trimmed by 4 bases and 2 bases, with 16 bases remaining between them. CDR3 length equals 16 residues. Germline values: CDR1 MNHEY, CDR2 SMNVEV (reference sequence). CDR3 sequence: CASSWGQGLVTDTQYF. As DNA, the CDR3 is TGTGCCAGCAGTTGGGGGCAGGGGTTAGTCACAGATACGCAGTATTTT.

This chain uses TRBV4-2 with TRBJ2-2; 14 nucleotides agree with TRBD2. This CDR3 is built from 17 residues. V lost 4 bases and J lost 4; bases outside the gene matches: 5. From germline, CDR1 is LGHNA and CDR2 YNFKEQ. CDR3 sequence reads: CASSLTGTSGGTGELFF. CDR3 DNA: TGTGCCAGCAGCCTAACCGGGACTAGCGGGGGCACCGGGGAGCTGTTTTTT.

This chain joins TRBV9 and TRBJ2-5, with D possibly TRBD2 on 6 matching bases. The CDR3 sequence is 15 residues long. V dropped 2 bases and J dropped 4 bases, with 15 bases sitting between them. Per germline, CDR1 SGDLS and CDR2 YYNGEE. This chain's CDR3 is CASSVGKGTLETQYF. CDR3 sequence (DNA): TGTGCCAGCAGCGTCGGAAAAGGGACTTTAGAGACCCAGTACTTC.

This chain uses TRBV29-1 with TRBJ1-2; D remains unclear. Trimming took 1 base from V and 4 from J, leaving 10 bases between them. CDR3 length: 13 amino acids. CDR1 and CDR2 (germline): SQVTM, ANQGSEA. CDR3 DNA sequence: TGCAGCGTTGAAGGTGGGGAGATCTATGGCTACACCTTC. Translated, it gives CSVEGGEIYGYTF.

A word on this clone: In the same sample, other DNA sequences code for this CDR3. This chain joins TRBV5-1 and TRBJ2-3; D remains ambiguous. CDR3 length: 13 amino acids. Germline V gene sequence: CDR1 SGHRS, CDR2 YFSETQ. Trimming shortened V by 0 bases and J by 2 bases, and 4 bases separated the two germline ends. CDR3 nucleotide sequence: TGCGCCAGCAGCTTGGACCTCACAGATACGCAGTATTTT. This sequence encodes CASSLDLTDTQYF.

This chain uses TRBV5-4 with TRBJ1-6; 9 positions agree with TRBD1. The germline V gene has CDR1 SGHNT and CDR2 YYREEE (reference sequence). Trimming removed 4 bases from V and 4 bases from J; junction bases left unmatched: 6. The CDR3 contains 16 residues. The CDR3 loop is CASSRDRAGYNSPLHF. The CDR3 bases are TGTGCCAGCAGCCGGGACAGGGCGGGATATAATTCACCCCTCCACTTT.

The gene calls are TRBV9 and TRBJ2-7; D remains ambiguous. This CDR3 comprises 14 residues. The V gene's germline CDR1 is SGDLS and CDR2 YYNGEE. V shed 0 bases and J shed 2 bases, with 9 bases lying between them. The CDR3 protein is CASSVANLPYEQYF. DNA for the CDR3: TGTGCCAGCAGCGTAGCTAATCTCCCCTACGAGCAGTACTTC.

V usage is TRBV11-2 and J usage is TRBJ1-3; D uncertain. The CDR3 totals 17 residues. Germline V gene sequence: CDR1 SGHAT, CDR2 FQNNGV. The V end lost 5 bases, the J end lost 5 bases, and 22 bases lay between the germline ends. The CDR3 spells CASSDDTHMRARNTIYF. In DNA, the CDR3 is TGTGCCAGCAGCGACGATACCCACATGAGGGCGAGAAACACCATATATTTT.

A note on this clone: Other DNA sequences in this specimen translate into the identical CDR3. This sequence joins TRBV7-9 and TRBJ2-7; no clear D gene. Trimming stripped 0 bases from V and 2 bases from J, with 5 bases between. The CDR3 length is 13 residues. Germline CDR1 is SEHNR and CDR2 is FQNEAQ (reference sequence). CDR3 DNA sequence: TGTGCCAGCAGCTTAGCTGAGCCCTACGAGCAGTACTTC. Protein product: CASSLAEPYEQYF.

The V gene is TRBV27, the J gene TRBJ2-2; 9 bases match TRBD1. Per germline, CDR1 MNHEY and CDR2 SMNVEV (reference sequence). Unmatched junction bases numbered 8, after V lost 3 bases and J lost 6 bases. This CDR3 contains 16 residues. CDR3 sequence: CASSFRTGGLAGELFF. The DNA of the CDR3 is TGTGCCAGCAGTTTCCGTACAGGGGGCCTAGCCGGGGAGCTGTTTTTT.